A single sample is the source of the 14 T cell receptor beta chains below, sequenced in a study of response to subunit inactivated influenza vaccine. TCRdb used MiXCR to reprocess the RT-PCR reads, holding one entry per CDR3 protein. The table has 500,000 to 600,000 distinct CDR3 sequences, approximately 7.7% seen once. Material: PBMCs from blood, obtained about 24 months after vaccination. These receptor sequences come from a man aged 50 to 69 who received an inactivated influenza vaccine.

J is TRBJ1-2 and V is TRBV13; 10 bases match TRBD1. The CDR3 has 15 amino acids. CDR1 is PRHDT, CDR2 FYEKMQ, per germline (reference sequence). After removal of 4 bases from V and 4 bases from J, the junction contained 6 bases not matched to a gene. CDR3 protein: CASSSRDRGFYGYTF. The CDR3, as DNA: TGTGCCAGCAGCTCTCGGGACAGGGGATTCTATGGCTACACCTTC. The full variable domain, in which reference TRBV13 and TRBJ1-2 provide the parts outside the CDR3, is AAGVIQSPRHLIKEKRETATLKCYPIPRHDTVYWYQQGPGQDPQFLISFYEKMQSDKGSIPDRFSAQQFSDYHSELNMSSLELGDSALYFCASSSRDRGFYGYTFGSGTRLTVV.

This clonotype was detected many times. CDR3 DNA: TGTGCCAGCAGCTTAACGCTGGGACTAGCCGTCGGCGGGGAGCTGTTTTTT. This codes for CASSLTLGLAVGGELFF. V is TRBV7-3 and J is TRBJ2-2, with 9 bases aligning to TRBD2. The V gene's germline CDR1 is SGHTA and CDR2 FQGTGA. Losses at the gene ends were 0 bases for V and 7 bases for J; bases not matched to a gene: 9. The CDR3 has 17 residues. Complete variable domain (other parts from reference TRBV7-3 and TRBJ2-2): GAGVSQTPSNKVTEKGKYVELRCDPISGHTALYWYRQSLGQGPEFLIYFQGTGAADDSGLPNDRFFAVRPEGSVSTLKIQRTERGDSAVYLCASSLTLGLAVGGELFFGEGSRLTVL.

This clonotype was detected many times. The V gene is TRBV18, the J gene TRBJ2-5, with TRBD2 matching over 9 bases. CDR3 length equals 16 residues. Germline V gene sequence: CDR1 KGHSH, CDR2 LQKENI. J lost 4 bases, V lost 1 base, and 7 bases had no gene match. CDR3 sequence: CASSPRRIAGVETQYF. CDR3 sequence (DNA): TGTGCCAGCTCACCACGGAGGATAGCGGGAGTAGAGACCCAGTACTTC.

This clonotype was found a few times. V and J are TRBV20-1 and TRBJ1-1; D gene ambiguous. CDR1 and CDR2 (germline): DFQATT, SNEGSKA (reference sequence). The CDR3 is 12 residues long. The ends were cut back, 5 bases at V and 7 bases at J, with 14 bases in the middle. CDR3 region: CSAPRGRLEAFF. CDR3 nucleotide sequence: TGCAGTGCTCCCAGAGGGCGGCTTGAAGCTTTCTTT.

This clonotype was counted ten times or more. The chain uses TRBV4-3 and TRBJ1-1, with 8 bases matching TRBD1. V was clipped by 4 bases and J by 3 bases; unmatched bases: 7. Per the germline V gene, CDR1 is LGHNA and CDR2 is YSLEER. The CDR3 has 15 residues. The CDR3 spells CASSLPRQGYTEAFF. CDR3 bases: TGCGCCAGCAGCCTCCCTCGACAGGGGTACACTGAAGCTTTCTTT.

This clonotype has a handful of counts. Germline and junction disagree at one end, which may indicate a read error. The chain uses TRBV4-1 and TRBJ2-2; D might be TRBD2 (6 bases). The CDR3 sequence is 16 residues long. The germline CDR1 and CDR2 sequences are MGHRA and YSYEKL. The CDR3 loop is CANSQAAGRNTGELFF. The CDR3 DNA reads TGCGCCAACAGCCAAGCGGCGGGAAGGAACACCGGGGAGCTGTTTTTT.

The chain links TRBV12-3 or TRBV12-4 to TRBJ1-3; 11 nucleotides agree with TRBD1. This CDR3 is 15 amino acids long. The V gene end was trimmed by 6 bases and the J gene end by 3 bases; junction bases not matched to a gene: 4. Here the CDR3 DNA reads TGTGCCAGCAGCGGACAGGGGGCGCGTGGAAACACCATATATTTT. Encoded protein: CASSGQGARGNTIYF.

The gene calls are TRBV30 and TRBJ2-3; no definite D call. Trimming shortened V by 2 bases and J by 1 base, and 13 bases separated the two germline ends. The CDR3 covers 15 residues. Germline values: CDR1 GTSNPN, CDR2 SVGIG (reference sequence). DNA of the CDR3: TGTGCCTGGAGTCCAGTACGGGTGGGCACAGATACGCAGTATTTT. This gives the protein CAWSPVRVGTDTQYF.

This clonotype came up a few times. The V call is TRBV5-1, the J call TRBJ2-3; 7 bases agree with TRBD2. V gave up 0 bases and J gave up 6 bases; unmatched junction bases: 7. Germline V CDR1 and CDR2: SGHRS, YFSETQ. This CDR3 has 15 residues. CDR3 nucleotides: TGCGCCAGCAGCTTGGGACTAGCAATTGCCGATACGCAGTATTTT. Translation gives CASSLGLAIADTQYF.

The chain uses TRBV7-2 and TRBJ1-5; 8 bases line up with TRBD1. After removal of 5 bases from V and 5 bases from J, the junction contained 8 bases not matched to a gene. CDR3 length: 15 residues. CDR1 and CDR2 from the germline V gene are SGHTA and FQGNSA. CDR3 coding DNA: TGTGCCAGCAGCGTAGGGACAGGAGGTTATCAGCCCCAGCATTTT. This translates into CASSVGTGGYQPQHF.

The chain is built from TRBV5-1 and TRBJ2-7, with TRBD1 as a possible D gene (6 bases). The germline V gene encodes CDR1 SGHRS and CDR2 YFSETQ. V lost 6 bases to trimming and J lost 6 bases, with 16 bases between them. This CDR3 is built from 13 residues. Here the CDR3 reads CASKPTAGAEQYF. As DNA, the CDR3 is TGCGCCAGCAAACCCACTGCAGGGGCCGAGCAGTACTTC.

This clonotype was found many times. The V and J genes are TRBV5-6 and TRBJ2-7; 7 nucleotides match TRBD2. Trimming removed 5 bases from V and 2 bases from J; junction bases left unmatched: 7. CDR1 and CDR2 (germline): SGHDT, YYEEEE. The CDR3 consists of 14 residues. CDR3 DNA: TGTGCCAGCAGGCTTGGGGGAGGGACCTACGAGCAGTACTTC. Protein product: CASRLGGGTYEQYF.

This chain uses TRBV20-1 with TRBJ2-3; 14 nucleotides align to TRBD2. CDR1 is DFQATT, CDR2 SNEGSKA, per germline (reference sequence). The V gene end was trimmed by 5 bases and the J gene end by 3 bases; junction bases not matched to a gene: 19. This CDR3 has 20 amino acids. The CDR3 nucleotides read TGCAGTGCTCCTAGAGGGGGACTAGCGGGAGTACGTCTTCCGACAGATACGCAGTATTTT. Translation: CSAPRGGLAGVRLPTDTQYF.

This clonotype was seen only a few times. The chain employs TRBV11-2 and TRBJ2-5; D is unclear. Germline V gives CDR1 SGHAT, CDR2 FQNNGV. Trimming left V 1 base short and J 4 bases short, with 7 bases between. The CDR3 loop spans 13 amino acids. The CDR3 nucleotides read TGTGCCAGCAGCTTAGCCTTTCGAGAGACCCAGTACTTC. The encoded protein is CASSLAFRETQYF.